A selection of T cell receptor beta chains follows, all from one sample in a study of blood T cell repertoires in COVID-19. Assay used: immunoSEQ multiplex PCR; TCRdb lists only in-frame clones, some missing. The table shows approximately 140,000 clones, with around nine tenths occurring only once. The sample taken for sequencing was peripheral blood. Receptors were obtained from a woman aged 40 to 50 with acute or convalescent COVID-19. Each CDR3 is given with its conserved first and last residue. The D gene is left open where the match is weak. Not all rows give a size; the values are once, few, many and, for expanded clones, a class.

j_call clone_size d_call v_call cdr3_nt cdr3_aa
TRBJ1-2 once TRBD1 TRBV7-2 TGTGCCAGCAGTCCATCCGGACAGGCCTATGGCTACACCTTC CASSPSGQAYGYTF
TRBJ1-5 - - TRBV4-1 TGCGCCAGCAGCCAAGAGGACAGCCCCAATCAGCCCCAGCATTTT CASSQEDSPNQPQHF
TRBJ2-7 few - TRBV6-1 TGTGCCAGCAGTGAAAGTGAGGCGAGCTCCTACGAGCAGTACTTC CASSESEASSYEQYF
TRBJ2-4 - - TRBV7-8 TGTGCCAGCAGCTTAGTTGGGGGGGCCAAAAACATTCAGTACTTC CASSLVGGAKNIQYF
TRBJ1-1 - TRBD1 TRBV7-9 TGTGCCAGCAGCCCAGGACAGGGCCTAAACACTGAAGCTTTCTTT CASSPGQGLNTEAFF
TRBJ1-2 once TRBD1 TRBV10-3 TGTGCCATCAGTCCGCTTAGGGACAGGGCGTTCTATGGCTACACCTTC CAISPLRDRAFYGYTF
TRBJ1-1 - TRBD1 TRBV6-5 TGTGCCACCACCGGGACAGTGAACACTGAAGCTTTCTTT CATTGTVNTEAFF
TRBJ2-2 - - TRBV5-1 TGCGCCAGCAAGGGAGAAGGGGAGCTGTTTTTT CASKGEGELFF
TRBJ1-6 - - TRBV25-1 TGTGCCAGCAGTGAGGGGGGGAAATATAATTCACCCCTCCACTTT CASSEGGKYNSPLHF
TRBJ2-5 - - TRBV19 TGTGCCAGTAGTTTGTCGGGATCACTGGAGACCCAGTACTTC CASSLSGSLETQYF
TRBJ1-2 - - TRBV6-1 TGTGCCAGCAGTGGGCGCGGACAGCTCTTCAACTATGGCTACACCTTC CASSGRGQLFNYGYTF
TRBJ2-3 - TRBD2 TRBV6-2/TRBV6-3 TGTGCCAGCAGTTACGGGCTAGCGGGAGTAGCGCAGTATTTT CASSYGLAGVAQYF
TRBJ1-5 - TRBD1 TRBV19 TGTGCCAGTAGTATGACCCAGACAGGGCATGGGAGTTTT CASSMTQTGHGSF
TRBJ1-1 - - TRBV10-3 TGTGCCATCAGTACCCTTCAGGGAAACACTGAAGCTTTCTTT CAISTLQGNTEAFF
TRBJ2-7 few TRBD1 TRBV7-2 TGTGCCAGCAGCGTAAAGGGACAGTACGAGCAGTACTTC CASSVKGQYEQYF
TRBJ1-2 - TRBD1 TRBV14 TGTGCCAGCAGCCATGTTGGACAGGGATTCTATGGCTACACCTTC CASSHVGQGFYGYTF
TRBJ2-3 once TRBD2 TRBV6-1 TGTGCCAGCCGTGAGGAACTAGCGGGGGGGCTGAGCACAGATACGCAGTATTTT CASREELAGGLSTDTQYF
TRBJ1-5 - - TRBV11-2 TGTGCCAGCAGCTTTGGGGGGAGCAATCAGCCCCAGCATTTT CASSFGGSNQPQHF
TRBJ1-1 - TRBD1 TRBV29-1 TGCAGCGTTGAAAGGGGACAGGCAGGCAGGTCGGACACTGAAGCTTTCTTT CSVERGQAGRSDTEAFF
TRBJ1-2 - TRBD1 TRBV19 TGTGCCAGTAGTACGGACAGGAACTATGGCTACACCTTC CASSTDRNYGYTF
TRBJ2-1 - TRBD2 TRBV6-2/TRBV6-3 TGTGCCAGCAGTTACTCGACGGTGACTAGCGGGAGCTCCTACAATGAGCAGTTCTTC CASSYSTVTSGSSYNEQFF
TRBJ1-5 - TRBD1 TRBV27 TGTGCCAGCAGTAGACAGGGACCGACTCCCCAGCATTTT CASSRQGPTPQHF
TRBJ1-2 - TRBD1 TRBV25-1 TGTGCCAGCAGTGATTGGGGACAGCACTATGGCTACACCTTC CASSDWGQHYGYTF
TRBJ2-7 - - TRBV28 TGTGCCAGCAGTTTATACGCTGTGCCGAGAGGCAGGGGTGGCTACGAGCAGTACTTC CASSLYAVPRGRGGYEQYF
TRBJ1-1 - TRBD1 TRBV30 TGTGCCTGGAGTCCGACAGGGGAAGCTTTCTTT CAWSPTGEAFF
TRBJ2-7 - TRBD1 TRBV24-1 TGTGCCACCAGCTCAGGGGGATTGGCCGAGCAGTACTTC CATSSGGLAEQYF
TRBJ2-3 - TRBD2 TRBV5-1 TGCGCCAGCGGCAGCGGGGGGACAGATACGCAGTATTTT CASGSGGTDTQYF
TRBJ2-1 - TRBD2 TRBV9 TGTGCCAGCAGCGTAGAACCGGGGGGGCAATACAATGAGCAGTTCTTC CASSVEPGGQYNEQFF
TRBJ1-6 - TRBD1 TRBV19 TGTGCCAGTAGCCCTTCGGGACAGAACTTACAGAATTCACCCCTCCACTTT CASSPSGQNLQNSPLHF
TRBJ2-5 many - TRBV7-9 TGTGCCAGCAGCTCGCCTCTCGGGTGGACCCAGTACTTC CASSSPLGWTQYF
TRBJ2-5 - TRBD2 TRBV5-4 TGTGCCAGCAGCTTGGACTGGGGACTAGCGTTAGAGACCCAGTACTTC CASSLDWGLALETQYF
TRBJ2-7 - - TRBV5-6 TGTGCCAGCAGCTTGGCCGTCTCCTACGAGCAGTACTTC CASSLAVSYEQYF
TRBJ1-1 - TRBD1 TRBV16 TGTGCCAGCAGCCAATGGGCCCAGGGGGTCTCTGAAGCTTTCTTT CASSQWAQGVSEAFF
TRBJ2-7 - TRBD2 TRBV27 TGTGCCAGCAGTCCATCAGCGGGAGGCCTCTCCTACGAGCAGTACTTC CASSPSAGGLSYEQYF
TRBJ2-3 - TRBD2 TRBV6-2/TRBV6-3 TGTGCCAGCAGTTGGACTAGCGGGGGCCCAAGCACAGATACGCAGTATTTT CASSWTSGGPSTDTQYF
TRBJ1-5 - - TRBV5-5 TGTGCCAGCAGCTTGGAGTCGGGTTTCAATCAGCCCCAGCATTTT CASSLESGFNQPQHF
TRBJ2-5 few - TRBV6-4 TGTGCCAGCCTATCGCAAGAGACCCAGTACTTC CASLSQETQYF
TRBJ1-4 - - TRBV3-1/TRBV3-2 TGTGCCAGCAGCTTTACGAACAGGGTTGGTGAAAAACTGTTTTTT CASSFTNRVGEKLFF
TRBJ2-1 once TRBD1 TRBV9 TGTGCCAGCAGCGCTCGACAGGGGCTGGAGGGCAATGAGCAGTTCTTC CASSARQGLEGNEQFF
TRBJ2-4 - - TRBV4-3 TGCGCCAGCAGGCTGACGGGTCAAAACATTCAGTACTTC CASRLTGQNIQYF
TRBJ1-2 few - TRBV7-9 TGTGCCAGCAGCTTAGAAACAGTCGCCACCTTC CASSLETVATF
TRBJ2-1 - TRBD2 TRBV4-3 TGCGCCAGCAGCCATGGACTAGCGGGAAACTACAATGAGCAGTTCTTC CASSHGLAGNYNEQFF
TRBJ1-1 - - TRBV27 TGTGCCAGCAGCCGAACAGGGCACACTGAAGCTTTCTTT CASSRTGHTEAFF
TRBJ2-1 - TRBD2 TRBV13 TGTGCCAGCAGCTCTGCCCCCAGGGTAGCGGGGGGGCCAGGCAATGAGCAGTTCTTC CASSSAPRVAGGPGNEQFF
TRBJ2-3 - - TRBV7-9 TGTGCCAGCAGCCGTGCCGGGAGCACAGATACGCAGTATTTT CASSRAGSTDTQYF
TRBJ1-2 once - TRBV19 TGTGCCAGTAGTGGGACAAATTGGGTCTATGGCTACACCTTC CASSGTNWVYGYTF
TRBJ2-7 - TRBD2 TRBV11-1 TGTGCCAGCAGCTCCCCGGGACTAGCGGGGAATGAGCAGTACTTC CASSSPGLAGNEQYF
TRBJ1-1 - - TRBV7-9 TGTGCCAGCAGCTTGTCCGTGAACACTGAAGCTTTCTTT CASSLSVNTEAFF